This is a list of T cell receptor beta chains from one sample in a study of PD-1 blockade in classical Hodgkin lymphoma. Libraries were prepared by immunoSEQ multiplex PCR; TCRdb keeps only in-frame clonotypes and omits some of them. Among more than 30,000 clones, around four fifths were seen once, and the ten largest hold 9.8%. The material was peripheral blood mononuclear cells (PBMCs), obtained before the fourth cycle of nivolumab. These receptors all stem from a human donor with classical Hodgkin lymphoma. Both conserved end residues are part of each CDR3. A D gene is named only where the DNA matches it firmly. Expanded clones get a size class; other rows say once, few or many, or leave the size out.

D	V	size	J	DNA	CDR3
TRBD1	TRBV25-1	NA	TRBJ2-2	TGTGCCAGCAGTGATCCCTTGGGGACAGTGGGCACCGGGGAGCTGTTTTTT	CASSDPLGTVGTGELFF
NA	TRBV4-2	few	TRBJ1-2	TGTGCCAGCAGCCAAGATCGCGGGGACCCGGCGGACTATGGCTACACCTTC	CASSQDRGDPADYGYTF
NA	TRBV5-6	NA	TRBJ2-1	TGTGCCAGCAGCTTAGGGGACAATGAGCAGTTCTTC	CASSLGDNEQFF
NA	TRBV12-2	NA	TRBJ2-6	TGTGCAAGTCGCCGGATAATCTCCACACAAAGTCGGGCCAACGTCCTGACTTTC	CASRRIISTQSRANVLTF
TRBD1	TRBV2	NA	TRBJ1-4	TGTGCCAGCAGTGTGGACAGGACAACTAATGAAAAACTGTTTTTT	CASSVDRTTNEKLFF
NA	TRBV10-1	NA	TRBJ2-2	TGCGCCAGCAAAGGCGACACCGGGGAGCTGTTTTTT	CASKGDTGELFF
NA	TRBV10-3	few	TRBJ2-7	TGTGCCATCAGTGCGAACGCGGGACAGATGGAAGAGCAGTACTTC	CAISANAGQMEEQYF
TRBD1	TRBV5-3	medium-sized	TRBJ2-6	TGTGCCAGAAGCGATTCTCGAGCGGGACAGGGACCAAACTCTGGGGCCAACGTCCTGACTTTC	CARSDSRAGQGPNSGANVLTF
TRBD2	TRBV7-8	NA	TRBJ2-5	TGTGCCAGCAGTAGGAAGAGACTAGCGGGGGGAAATCCCCAAGAGACCCAGTACTTC	CASSRKRLAGGNPQETQYF
TRBD1	TRBV19	NA	TRBJ1-6	TGTGCCAGTAACTACAGGGGCTCACCCCTCCACTTT	CASNYRGSPLHF
NA	TRBV28	few	TRBJ2-2	TGTATGACGGGGACGAACACCGGGGAGCTGTTTTTT	CMTGTNTGELFF
NA	TRBV10-1	few	TRBJ2-2	TGCGCCAGCAGTGAATACACCGGGGAGCTGTTTTTT	CASSEYTGELFF
NA	TRBV28	few	TRBJ1-4	TGTGCCAGCAGATTCGGGGGGCTAGGTCTTAATGAAAAACTGTTTTTT	CASRFGGLGLNEKLFF
NA	TRBV7-2	NA	TRBJ1-4	TGTGCCAGCAGCCCATTAAGGGGGTCGGGTAATGAAAAACTGTTTTTT	CASSPLRGSGNEKLFF
NA	TRBV28	NA	TRBJ1-2	TGTGCCAGCAACCATTTAGGGACAAATCTTTACTATGGCTACACCTTC	CASNHLGTNLYYGYTF
TRBD1	TRBV6-1	NA	TRBJ1-1	TGTGCCAGCAGTAAAGGACAGGGGGCGAACACTGAAGCTTTCTTT	CASSKGQGANTEAFF
TRBD1	TRBV10-1	NA	TRBJ2-1	TGCGCCAGCAGTGAGTCGGGGACAGCTAGTGATGAGCAGTTCTTC	CASSESGTASDEQFF
NA	TRBV18	NA	TRBJ1-5	TGTGCCAGCTCACGGGGCTCCGATTCCCAGCATTTT	CASSRGSDSQHF
NA	TRBV7-2	NA	TRBJ2-4	TGTGCCAGCAGCTTAGCTCTGACAGTAGCCAAAAACATTCAGTACTTC	CASSLALTVAKNIQYF
NA	TRBV7-9	NA	TRBJ1-1	TGTGCCAGCAGTGTTCCGGGACACAACACTGAAGCTTTCTTT	CASSVPGHNTEAFF
NA	TRBV6-5	NA	TRBJ2-4	TGTGCCAGCAGACGGAAACAGCAAAACATTCAGTACTTC	CASRRKQQNIQYF
NA	TRBV5-4	NA	TRBJ2-1	TGTGCCAGCAGCCCTCGCCCCGGGGGTCACAATGAGCAGTTCTTC	CASSPRPGGHNEQFF
NA	TRBV7-2	NA	TRBJ2-5	TGTGCCAGCAGCTCATTATACGGCGAGACCCAGTACTTC	CASSSLYGETQYF
TRBD1	TRBV7-9	NA	TRBJ1-1	TGTGCCAGCAGCGAGGACAGGACGCGGACTGAAGCTTTCTTT	CASSEDRTRTEAFF
TRBD1	TRBV7-9	NA	TRBJ1-2	TGTGCCAGCAGCCCCCCGGGACAGGAGGGGTATGGCTACACCTTC	CASSPPGQEGYGYTF
TRBD2	TRBV9	NA	TRBJ2-1	TGTGCCAGCAGCGGACTAGCGGGGCTATACAATGAGCAGTTCTTC	CASSGLAGLYNEQFF
TRBD2	TRBV4-1	NA	TRBJ2-1	TGCGCCAGCAGCCAAGAACTAGCGGGGCGTGATGAGCAGTTCTTC	CASSQELAGRDEQFF
NA	TRBV7-9	NA	TRBJ2-7	TGTGCCAGCAGCTCGACGGGCTACGAGCAGTACTTC	CASSSTGYEQYF
NA	TRBV6-5	NA	TRBJ2-1	TGTGCCAGCAGTTACTTGGCAGACAATGAGCAGTTCTTC	CASSYLADNEQFF
NA	TRBV27	NA	TRBJ1-4	TGTGCCAGCAGTCCCCGGGCCAACAATGAAAAACTGTTTTTT	CASSPRANNEKLFF
NA	TRBV10-1	NA	TRBJ2-7	TGCGCCAGCAGTGAAAGGCTAGCCTCCTACGAGCAGTACTTC	CASSERLASYEQYF
NA	TRBV5-1	NA	TRBJ2-2	TGCGCCAGCGGGACTTCAAAACCCACCGGGGAGCTGTTTTTT	CASGTSKPTGELFF
NA	TRBV29-1	NA	TRBJ2-6	TGCAGCGTTGGGGCAGGACGCGACTCTGGGGCCAACGTCCTGACTTTC	CSVGAGRDSGANVLTF
NA	TRBV6-6	NA	TRBJ1-2	TGTGCCAGCAGTTACCCGGGCCTGGAGGGCTACACCTTC	CASSYPGLEGYTF
NA	TRBV6-5	NA	TRBJ2-3	TGTGCCAGCCTCCAGAAGGGGGGGGGCACAGATACGCAGTATTTT	CASLQKGGGTDTQYF
NA	TRBV7-9	NA	TRBJ1-2	TGTGCCAGCAGCTTCACTTCCGGGAACTATGGCTACACCTTC	CASSFTSGNYGYTF
NA	TRBV9	medium-sized	TRBJ1-1	TGTGCCAGCAGCCCCAGTGGGCTGAACACTGAAGCTTTCTTT	CASSPSGLNTEAFF
NA	TRBV30	few	TRBJ2-6	TGTGCCTGGAGTAGGGCCGGAGGAGGGGCCAACGTCCTGACTTTC	CAWSRAGGGANVLTF
NA	TRBV11-2	NA	TRBJ2-3	TGTGCCAGCAGCTTAGCGGGGGCTGTGTCAGATACGCAGTATTTT	CASSLAGAVSDTQYF
NA	TRBV4-2	NA	TRBJ2-5	TGTGCCAGCAGCCAAGATGACCGGGACATAGAACAAGAGACCCAGTACTTC	CASSQDDRDIEQETQYF